The clone carrying this T cell receptor (beta chain) came up a few times. Trimming took 4 bases from V and 0 from J; bases not matched to a gene: 4. The CDR3 totals 15 residues. Germline CDR1 and CDR2: SGHRS and YFSETQ. The source of the sample is a study of CD8 T cells in Susac syndrome. Reverse transcription of roughly 0.45 to 1 ug RNA used random hexamers. TCRdb recomputed calls from the immunoSEQ multiplex PCR reads with MiXCR, one row per CDR3 protein. Found here are about 150,000 distinct CDR3 sequences, around 95% of them singletons; the top ten hold about 0.16%. The receptor was isolated from a human donor with Susac syndrome. The chain has TRBV5-1 and TRBJ1-5; 7 nucleotides agree with TRBD1. The source material was CD4+ T cells from PBMCs. The CDR3 nucleotides are TGCGCCAGCAGCCAGGGGACAGCTAGCAATCAGCCCCAGCATTTT. This sequence encodes CASSQGTASNQPQHF.